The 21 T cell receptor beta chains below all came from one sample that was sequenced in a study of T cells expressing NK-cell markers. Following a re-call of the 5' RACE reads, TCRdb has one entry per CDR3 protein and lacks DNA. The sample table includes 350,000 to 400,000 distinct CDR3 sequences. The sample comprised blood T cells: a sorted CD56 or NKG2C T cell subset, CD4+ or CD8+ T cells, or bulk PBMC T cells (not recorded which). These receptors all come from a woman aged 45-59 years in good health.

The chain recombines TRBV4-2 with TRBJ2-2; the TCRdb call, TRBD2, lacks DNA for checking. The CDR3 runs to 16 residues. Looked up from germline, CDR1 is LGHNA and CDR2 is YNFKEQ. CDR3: CASSQVGSGGTGELFF.

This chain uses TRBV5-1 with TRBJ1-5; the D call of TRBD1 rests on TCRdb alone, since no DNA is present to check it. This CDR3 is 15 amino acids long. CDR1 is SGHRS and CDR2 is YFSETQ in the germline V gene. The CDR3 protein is CASSPDRAPSQPQHF.

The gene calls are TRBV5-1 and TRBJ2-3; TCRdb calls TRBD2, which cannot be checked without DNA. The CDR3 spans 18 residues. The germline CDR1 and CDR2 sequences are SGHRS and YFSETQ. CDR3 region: CASSFGLLKREGGDTQYF.

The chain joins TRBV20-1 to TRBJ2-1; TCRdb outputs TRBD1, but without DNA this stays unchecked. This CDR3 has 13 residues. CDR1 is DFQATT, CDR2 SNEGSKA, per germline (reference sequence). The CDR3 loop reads CSARDGGGGEQFF.

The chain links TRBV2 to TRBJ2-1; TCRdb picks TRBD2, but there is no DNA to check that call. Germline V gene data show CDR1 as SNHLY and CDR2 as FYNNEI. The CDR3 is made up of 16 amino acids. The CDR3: CASNTLGLAGGGEQFF.

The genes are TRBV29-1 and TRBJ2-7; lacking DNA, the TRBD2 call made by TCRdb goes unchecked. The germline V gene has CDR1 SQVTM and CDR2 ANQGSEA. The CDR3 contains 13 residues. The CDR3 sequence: CSVVLSLYDEQYF.

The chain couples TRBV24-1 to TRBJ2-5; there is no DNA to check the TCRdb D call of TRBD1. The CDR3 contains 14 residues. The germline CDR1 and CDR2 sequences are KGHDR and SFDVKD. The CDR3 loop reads CATSEPRVSETQYF.

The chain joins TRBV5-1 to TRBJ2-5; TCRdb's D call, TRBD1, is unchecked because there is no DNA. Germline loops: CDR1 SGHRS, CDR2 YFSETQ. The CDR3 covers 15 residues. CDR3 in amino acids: CASSALQGIQETQYF.

The CDR3 reads CASSSLTILAGGPSTDTQYF. The chain combines TRBV7-2 with TRBJ2-3; TCRdb outputs TRBD2, but without DNA this stays unchecked. The CDR3 totals 20 residues. Per the germline V gene, CDR1 is SGHTA and CDR2 is FQGNSA.

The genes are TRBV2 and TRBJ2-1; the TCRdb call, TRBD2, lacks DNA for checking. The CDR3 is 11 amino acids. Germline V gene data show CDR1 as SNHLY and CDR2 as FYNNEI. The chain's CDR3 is CASRGLARQFF.

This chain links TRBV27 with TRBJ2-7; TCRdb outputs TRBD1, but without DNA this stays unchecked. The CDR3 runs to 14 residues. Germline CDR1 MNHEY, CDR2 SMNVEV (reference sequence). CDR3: CASSTLSGAGEQYF.

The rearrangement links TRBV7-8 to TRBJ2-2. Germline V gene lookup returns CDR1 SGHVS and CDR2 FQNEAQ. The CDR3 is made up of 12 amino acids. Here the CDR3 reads CASSFAAGELFF.

The CDR3 reads CASSKKTGLGGTDTQYF. The chain employs TRBV19 and TRBJ2-3; the D gene TCRdb calls, TRBD1, cannot be checked with no DNA. CDR3 length: 17 residues. Looked up from germline, CDR1 is LNHDA and CDR2 is SQIVND (reference sequence).

The CDR3 is CASNIPRIGETQYF. The J gene is TRBJ2-5, the V gene TRBV11-2; TCRdb names TRBD1, which stays unverified in the absence of DNA. Per germline, CDR1 SGHAT and CDR2 FQNNGV. The CDR3 extends over 14 amino acids.

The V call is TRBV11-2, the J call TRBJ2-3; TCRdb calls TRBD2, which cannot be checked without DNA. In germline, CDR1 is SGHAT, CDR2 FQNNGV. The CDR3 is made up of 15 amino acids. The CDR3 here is CASSLVSGRKNTQYF.

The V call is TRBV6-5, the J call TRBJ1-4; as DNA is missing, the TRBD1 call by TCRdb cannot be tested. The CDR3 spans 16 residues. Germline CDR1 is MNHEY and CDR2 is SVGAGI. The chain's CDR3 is CASSYLTTGGIEKLFF.

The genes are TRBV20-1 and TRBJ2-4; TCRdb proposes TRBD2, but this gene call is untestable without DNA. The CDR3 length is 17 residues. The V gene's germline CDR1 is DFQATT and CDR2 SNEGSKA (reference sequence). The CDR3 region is CSARTSEVQLAKNIQYF.

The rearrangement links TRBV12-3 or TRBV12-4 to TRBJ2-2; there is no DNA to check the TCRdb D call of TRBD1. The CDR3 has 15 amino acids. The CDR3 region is CASSPVRPPPGELFF.

The CDR3 sequence: CSARPAGGLQETQYF. This chain connects TRBV20-1 to TRBJ2-5; there is no DNA to check the TCRdb D call of TRBD2. Germline CDR1 DFQATT, CDR2 SNEGSKA (reference sequence). The CDR3 has 15 amino acids.

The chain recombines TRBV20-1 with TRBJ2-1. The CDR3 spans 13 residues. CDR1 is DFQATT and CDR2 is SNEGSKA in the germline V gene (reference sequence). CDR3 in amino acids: CSADINNNNEQFF.

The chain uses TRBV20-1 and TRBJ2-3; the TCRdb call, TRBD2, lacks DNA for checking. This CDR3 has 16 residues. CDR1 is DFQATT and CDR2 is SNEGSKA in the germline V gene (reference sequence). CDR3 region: CSAQRTLAGGTDTQYF.